Below are 6 T cell receptor beta chains sequenced from a single sample in a study of cytomegalovirus exposure and HLA in healthy donors. The PCR contained 60 Vbeta and 13 Jbeta primers. Only in-frame clones appear in the TCRdb table, and some are missing; sequencing was by immunoSEQ multiplex PCR. The table lists approximately 100,000 clones, 65% to 80% of them singletons. The sequenced sample was PBMCs. Every receptor here comes from a middle-aged man in good health and CMV-seronegative.

The V and J genes are TRBV23-1 and TRBJ2-1, with 13 bases that match TRBD2. TRBV23-1 is classed as an ORF, of uncertain function. This CDR3 has 18 amino acids. V lost 8 bases to trimming and J lost 5 bases; unmatched junction nucleotides: 15. CDR3 region: CASRNRNLGLAGDNEQFF. The CDR3, as DNA: TGCGCCAGCCGAAACAGGAATCTAGGACTAGCGGGAGACAATGAGCAGTTCTTC.

The genes are TRBV19 and TRBJ2-1, with 7 bases identical to TRBD1. Germline assignment: CDR1 LNHDA and CDR2 SQIVND (reference sequence). The CDR3 loop spans 15 amino acids. The V segment lost 3 bases and the J segment 2 bases; nucleotides outside the gene matches: 4. The CDR3 DNA reads TGTGCCAGTAGTATCTGGGACAGCCCCTACAATGAGCAGTTCTTC. Residues: CASSIWDSPYNEQFF.

The rearrangement uses TRBV5-4 and TRBJ2-1, with TRBD2 matching over 8 bases. V was pared by 4 bases and J by 1 base, with 7 bases of the junction left unmatched. The germline gives CDR1 SGHNT, CDR2 YYREEE (reference sequence). The CDR3 covers 16 residues. The CDR3 DNA follows: TGTGCCAGCAGCCCCGGAGCGGGAGAATCCTACAATGAGCAGTTCTTC. It specifies CASSPGAGESYNEQFF.

The rearrangement links TRBV29-1 to TRBJ2-7; TRBD2 matches at 12 bases. CDR1 SQVTM and CDR2 ANQGSEA come from the germline V gene. V lost 6 bases, J lost 6 bases, and 6 bases stayed unmatched. The length of the CDR3 is 13 residues. CDR3 amino acids: CSVSSGGDSEQYF. The CDR3, as DNA: TGCAGCGTCTCTAGCGGGGGGGATAGCGAGCAGTACTTC.

A few counts support this clone. The chain uses TRBV30 and TRBJ1-2; possibly TRBD1 for D (5 bases). The V end lost 2 bases, the J end lost 5 bases, and 18 bases lay between the germline ends. There are 15 residues in the CDR3. The germline V gene encodes CDR1 GTSNPN and CDR2 SVGIG (reference sequence). CDR3 DNA: TGTGCCTGGAGTTATAGGGGCATTTCTATGTATGGCTACACCTTC. This translates into CAWSYRGISMYGYTF.

V gene TRBV5-1 combines with J gene TRBJ2-3; 10 bases are a match to TRBD1. With V trimmed by 4 bases and J by 2 bases, 4 bases remained unmatched. The germline V gene encodes CDR1 SGHRS and CDR2 YFSETQ. The CDR3 has 15 amino acids. CDR3 sequence (DNA): TGCGCCAGCAGCCAGACAGGGGGCTTCACAGATACGCAGTATTTT. Amino acid sequence: CASSQTGGFTDTQYF.